The 5 T cell receptor beta chains reported below all come from one sample, sequenced in a study of blood T cell repertoires in COVID-19 (dated by TCRdb to 2020 to 2022). Library creation used the immunoSEQ multiplex PCR assay. TCRdb carries this immuneACCESS record with in-frame sequences only. Its versions omit some clonotypes, under half of them owing to an unresolved V gene in the studies checked, with the rest unexplained. The sample table contains 110,000 or so clones; only one count was recorded for approximately 80% of them. Of the sample, roughly 8% is held by the ten largest clones. The material sequenced was peripheral blood. The origin of the receptors is a woman aged 35 to 49 with acute or convalescent COVID-19.

This clone came up a few times. The genes are TRBV12-3 or TRBV12-4 and TRBJ2-7; possibly TRBD2 for D (5 bases). The CDR3 runs to 12 residues. Trimming shortened V by 7 bases and J by 4 bases, and 11 bases separated the two germline ends. The CDR3 nucleotides read TGTGCCAGCACCTTAGGAGGTTACGAGCAGTACTTC. It yields the protein CASTLGGYEQYF.

Here the CDR3 reads CASTGQLTGGRGYTF. The CDR3 nucleotides read TGTGCCAGCACCGGACAACTTACAGGGGGACGAGGCTACACCTTC. This sequence joins TRBV3-1 (or the pseudogene TRBV3-2) and TRBJ1-2; 8 bases match TRBD1. The CDR3 totals 15 residues. Germline trimming cut 7 bases from V and 8 bases from J; bases unmatched to any gene: 15. CDR1 is LGHDT, CDR2 YNNKEL, per germline (reference sequence).

The chain links TRBV9 to TRBJ1-4, with 8 bases identical to TRBD1. The CDR3 consists of 17 residues. The ends lost 0 bases at V and 6 bases at J; junction bases unmatched: 10. Germline values: CDR1 SGDLS, CDR2 YYNGEE. The DNA of the CDR3 is TGTGCCAGCAGCGTAGGTATATTGGCAGGGGGCGATGAAAAACTGTTTTTT. It codes for CASSVGILAGGDEKLFF.

This clone showed up just a few times. This chain links TRBV30 with TRBJ2-1; D gene ambiguous. The CDR3 is 11 amino acids. Germline CDR1 GTSNPN, CDR2 SVGIG (reference sequence). Trimming removed 2 bases from V and 8 bases from J, with 7 bases in between. CDR3 loop: CAWSLRYEQFF. CDR3 DNA: TGTGCCTGGAGTTTGCGGTATGAGCAGTTCTTC.

This rearrangement joins TRBV6-1 to TRBJ2-2; D uncertain. CDR1 is MNHNS, CDR2 SASEGT, per germline. With 2 bases removed from V and 6 bases from J, the gap between germline ends came to 4 bases. CDR3 length: 12 residues. DNA of the CDR3: TGTGCCAGCAGTGAACCCGCCGGGGAGCTGTTTTTT. This encodes CASSEPAGELFF.